The rows below give T cell receptor beta chains drawn from one sample of a study of cytomegalovirus exposure and HLA in healthy donors. Assay: immunoSEQ multiplex PCR; the TCRdb copy retains only in-frame clones and omits some. Of about 190,000 clones listed, about 85% are singletons. Sequenced material: PBMCs. Every receptor here comes from a man aged 50 to 60 in good health and CMV-seronegative. Each CDR3 is given with its conserved first and last residue. Each record gives: J gene, D gene, V gene, clone size, CDR3 DNA, CDR3 protein. The D gene is left open where the match is weak. Not every row has a clone size; where given, it reads once, few, many or a size class.

j_call: TRBJ2-1
d_call: TRBD2
v_call: TRBV19
clone_size: NA
cdr3_nt: TGTGCCAGTATCCTTCTAGCGGGGTTGCTAGTGAATGAGCAGTTCTTC
cdr3_aa: CASILLAGLLVNEQFF

j_call: TRBJ2-1
d_call: NA
v_call: TRBV19
clone_size: NA
cdr3_nt: TGTGCCAGTAGTATAGCTTTGACAGGTATTGGTGAGCAGTTCTTC
cdr3_aa: CASSIALTGIGEQFF

j_call: TRBJ1-4
d_call: TRBD1
v_call: TRBV19
clone_size: few
cdr3_nt: TGTGCCAGTAGCCCACAGGGGGCTCTTCGGGAAAAACTGTTTTTT
cdr3_aa: CASSPQGALREKLFF

j_call: TRBJ2-1
d_call: TRBD2
v_call: TRBV7-2
clone_size: NA
cdr3_nt: TGTGCCAGCAGCTGGTTAGCGGGGGTGGTGTCCGATGAGCAGTTCTTC
cdr3_aa: CASSWLAGVVSDEQFF

j_call: TRBJ1-2
d_call: NA
v_call: TRBV9
clone_size: once
cdr3_nt: TGTGCCAGCAATCCAGCCCGGGGGAACTATGGCTACACCTTC
cdr3_aa: CASNPARGNYGYTF

j_call: TRBJ2-1
d_call: TRBD2
v_call: TRBV2
clone_size: NA
cdr3_nt: TGTGCCAGCAGCTTGACTAGCGGGGTCGAGCAGTTCTTC
cdr3_aa: CASSLTSGVEQFF

j_call: TRBJ1-5
d_call: NA
v_call: TRBV4-1
clone_size: NA
cdr3_nt: TGCGCCAGCAGCCACGGTAACAATCAGCCCCAGCATTTT
cdr3_aa: CASSHGNNQPQHF

j_call: TRBJ2-5
d_call: TRBD1
v_call: TRBV18
clone_size: NA
cdr3_nt: TGTGCCAGCTCACCGAGGGACAGGGAGACCCAGTACTTC
cdr3_aa: CASSPRDRETQYF

j_call: TRBJ2-7
d_call: TRBD1
v_call: TRBV7-2
clone_size: NA
cdr3_nt: TGTGCCAGCAGCCCATGGACAGGGACCTACGAGCAGTACTTC
cdr3_aa: CASSPWTGTYEQYF

j_call: TRBJ1-2
d_call: NA
v_call: TRBV19
clone_size: few
cdr3_nt: TGTGCCAGTAGTATACCAGCGACTAACTATGGCTACACCTTC
cdr3_aa: CASSIPATNYGYTF

j_call: TRBJ1-1
d_call: NA
v_call: TRBV27
clone_size: once
cdr3_nt: TGTGCCAGCAGTTTTACGGTGAACACTGAAGCTTTCTTT
cdr3_aa: CASSFTVNTEAFF

j_call: TRBJ1-1
d_call: NA
v_call: TRBV10-1
clone_size: NA
cdr3_nt: TGCGCCAGCAGTGACCTCGGTGGGCAACCTTTCTTT
cdr3_aa: CASSDLGGQPFF

j_call: TRBJ1-1
d_call: NA
v_call: TRBV2
clone_size: NA
cdr3_nt: TGTGCCAGCAAGGAGGTCACCACTGAAGCTTTCTTT
cdr3_aa: CASKEVTTEAFF

j_call: TRBJ1-6
d_call: NA
v_call: TRBV7-8
clone_size: NA
cdr3_nt: TGTGCCAGCGGCAACAGGGAGAGGGAATCACCCCTCCACTTT
cdr3_aa: CASGNRERESPLHF

j_call: TRBJ2-3
d_call: TRBD2
v_call: TRBV7-9
clone_size: NA
cdr3_nt: TGTTCCAGCAGCCCGATTAGCGGGGCTCTCACAGATACGCAGTATTTT
cdr3_aa: CSSSPISGALTDTQYF

j_call: TRBJ1-5
d_call: NA
v_call: TRBV2
clone_size: few
cdr3_nt: TGTGCCAGCAGTGAGGGGGGGCGCCAGCCCCAGCATTTT
cdr3_aa: CASSEGGRQPQHF

j_call: TRBJ2-3
d_call: NA
v_call: TRBV5-8
clone_size: NA
cdr3_nt: TGTGCCAGCAGCCTCTCAGGGAAAGATACGCAGTATTTT
cdr3_aa: CASSLSGKDTQYF

j_call: TRBJ1-6
d_call: NA
v_call: TRBV9
clone_size: NA
cdr3_nt: TGTGCCAGCAGCGGCAACAGGGAAGGGTCCTATAATTCACCCCTCCACTTT
cdr3_aa: CASSGNREGSYNSPLHF

j_call: TRBJ1-6
d_call: NA
v_call: TRBV29-1
clone_size: NA
cdr3_nt: TGCAGCGTTATGACAGACTCGGATTCACCCCTCCACTTT
cdr3_aa: CSVMTDSDSPLHF

j_call: TRBJ2-2
d_call: NA
v_call: TRBV29-1
clone_size: NA
cdr3_nt: TGCAGCGTTCTTAGCCGGACGAACACCGGGGAGCTGTTTTTT
cdr3_aa: CSVLSRTNTGELFF

j_call: TRBJ2-2
d_call: TRBD2
v_call: TRBV2
clone_size: NA
cdr3_nt: TGTGCCAGCAGTTTAGCGGGGGGGACCACCGGGGAGCTGTTTTTT
cdr3_aa: CASSLAGGTTGELFF

j_call: TRBJ1-6
d_call: NA
v_call: TRBV18
clone_size: NA
cdr3_nt: TGTGCCAGCCCTACACAGGTTTCGGACTTT
cdr3_aa: CASPTQVSDF

j_call: TRBJ2-1
d_call: TRBD2
v_call: TRBV19
clone_size: NA
cdr3_nt: TGTGCCAGTAGTATGAGGAGCGGGGCCCCATACAATGAGCAGTTCTTC
cdr3_aa: CASSMRSGAPYNEQFF

j_call: TRBJ1-6
d_call: TRBD1
v_call: TRBV7-2
clone_size: NA
cdr3_nt: TGTGCCAGCGGGAGCGCCTTGGAGGGGGCCAATTCACCCCTCCACTTT
cdr3_aa: CASGSALEGANSPLHF

j_call: TRBJ1-1
d_call: NA
v_call: TRBV27
clone_size: few
cdr3_nt: TGTGCCAGCACAGGGAACACTGAAGCTTTCTTT
cdr3_aa: CASTGNTEAFF

j_call: TRBJ2-1
d_call: TRBD1
v_call: TRBV5-1
clone_size: NA
cdr3_nt: TGCGCCAGCAGCCCACCGGGACAGGGGGCTATAGGGGAGCAGTTCTTC
cdr3_aa: CASSPPGQGAIGEQFF

j_call: TRBJ2-3
d_call: NA
v_call: TRBV5-8
clone_size: NA
cdr3_nt: TGTGCCAGCAGCTTACGGGGGATAGTAAGGACAGATACGCAGTATTTT
cdr3_aa: CASSLRGIVRTDTQYF

j_call: TRBJ2-3
d_call: NA
v_call: TRBV27
clone_size: NA
cdr3_nt: TGTGCCAGCAGTTTATCCCTCACAGATACGCAGTATTTT
cdr3_aa: CASSLSLTDTQYF

j_call: TRBJ1-1
d_call: NA
v_call: TRBV6-5
clone_size: NA
cdr3_nt: TGTGCCAGCACTAGGAGGGACTACACTGAAGCTTTCTTT
cdr3_aa: CASTRRDYTEAFF

j_call: TRBJ1-4
d_call: TRBD1
v_call: TRBV29-1
clone_size: NA
cdr3_nt: TGCAGCGCGGCGGGACAGGGTAGAGAAAAACTGTTTTTT
cdr3_aa: CSAAGQGREKLFF

j_call: TRBJ2-5
d_call: TRBD1
v_call: TRBV27
clone_size: NA
cdr3_nt: TGTGCCAGCAGTTTACGGGACAGGGAGACCCAGTACTTC
cdr3_aa: CASSLRDRETQYF

j_call: TRBJ1-2
d_call: NA
v_call: TRBV30
clone_size: few
cdr3_nt: TGTGCCTGGAGTGGGCAGGGGGGCTACACCTTC
cdr3_aa: CAWSGQGGYTF

j_call: TRBJ2-1
d_call: NA
v_call: TRBV11-2
clone_size: NA
cdr3_nt: TGTGCCAGCAGCTTCCAGGGGCCTCTCTACAATGAGCAGTTCTTC
cdr3_aa: CASSFQGPLYNEQFF

j_call: TRBJ2-6
d_call: NA
v_call: TRBV9
clone_size: NA
cdr3_nt: TGTGCCAGCAGCGTATGGGGGGGCGGTCGTTCTGGGGCCAACGTCCTGACTTTC
cdr3_aa: CASSVWGGGRSGANVLTF

j_call: TRBJ2-3
d_call: TRBD2
v_call: TRBV15
clone_size: NA
cdr3_nt: TGTGCCACCAGCATATTTATGGGGGGGACTAGCGGGACAGATACGCAGTATTTT
cdr3_aa: CATSIFMGGTSGTDTQYF

j_call: TRBJ2-5
d_call: TRBD2
v_call: TRBV7-2
clone_size: NA
cdr3_nt: TGTGCCAGCAGCTTAGGGCTAGCGGGGGTTGGTCCAGAGACCCAGTACTTC
cdr3_aa: CASSLGLAGVGPETQYF

j_call: TRBJ2-5
d_call: NA
v_call: TRBV2
clone_size: NA
cdr3_nt: TGTGCCAGCGTAGCTGCCCAAGAGACCCAGTACTTC
cdr3_aa: CASVAAQETQYF

j_call: TRBJ2-1
d_call: NA
v_call: TRBV7-2
clone_size: once
cdr3_nt: TGTGCCAGCAGCCCAAGCCGGGGGAACAATGAGCAGTTCTTC
cdr3_aa: CASSPSRGNNEQFF

j_call: TRBJ2-7
d_call: TRBD2
v_call: TRBV13
clone_size: NA
cdr3_nt: TGTGCCAGCAAAAGCGGGAGTCCCTACGAGCAGTACTTC
cdr3_aa: CASKSGSPYEQYF

j_call: TRBJ2-1
d_call: TRBD2
v_call: TRBV7-2
clone_size: NA
cdr3_nt: TGTGCCAGCAGCTTAGAAGCGGGGGGCCCGCAGTTCTTC
cdr3_aa: CASSLEAGGPQFF

j_call: TRBJ2-1
d_call: NA
v_call: TRBV6-4
clone_size: NA
cdr3_nt: TGTGCCAGCCAGGATGAGCAGTTCTTC
cdr3_aa: CASQDEQFF

j_call: TRBJ2-3
d_call: NA
v_call: TRBV2
clone_size: NA
cdr3_nt: TGTGCCAGCAGGGACAGTCGAATAGATACGCAGTATTTT
cdr3_aa: CASRDSRIDTQYF

j_call: TRBJ1-1
d_call: NA
v_call: TRBV5-6
clone_size: NA
cdr3_nt: TGTGCCAGCAGCTTGGAGCTCAGGTCGAGCACTGAAGCTTTCTTT
cdr3_aa: CASSLELRSSTEAFF

j_call: TRBJ1-2
d_call: TRBD1
v_call: TRBV10-3
clone_size: NA
cdr3_nt: TGTGCCATCAACCAGGACAGGGGGTCCTATGGCTACACCTTC
cdr3_aa: CAINQDRGSYGYTF

j_call: TRBJ2-2
d_call: TRBD2
v_call: TRBV18
clone_size: NA
cdr3_nt: TGTGCCAGCTCATCAAACCTAGCGGGGAACACCGGGGAGCTGTTTTTT
cdr3_aa: CASSSNLAGNTGELFF

j_call: TRBJ1-1
d_call: NA
v_call: TRBV7-3
clone_size: once
cdr3_nt: TGTGCCAGCAGCTTAAATCTAGGGGAAGAGACTGAAGCTTTCTTT
cdr3_aa: CASSLNLGEETEAFF

j_call: TRBJ1-5
d_call: TRBD1
v_call: TRBV7-2
clone_size: NA
cdr3_nt: TGTGCCAGCAGCCCCGACAGGGGATCCAAAGGTCAGCCCCAGCATTTT
cdr3_aa: CASSPDRGSKGQPQHF

j_call: TRBJ1-5
d_call: NA
v_call: TRBV4-3
clone_size: NA
cdr3_nt: TGCGCCAGCAGCCAAGATGGGTGGGGCAGCAATCAGCCCCAGCATTTT
cdr3_aa: CASSQDGWGSNQPQHF